The sequence of this TCR beta chain was determined in a study of T cells in women clearing cervical HPV infection. Across the study: Women with histologically confirmed HPV16-related CIN3 or worse, 2 with invasive cancer, served as cases.

The repertoire was sequenced with immunoSEQ multiplex PCR; TCRdb's copy has only in-frame clones and lacks some. The sample holds approximately 38,000 clones. The CDR3 sequence is 13 residues long. The ends were cut back, 8 bases at V and 4 bases at J, with 14 bases in the middle. Germline V gives CDR1 SEHNR, CDR2 FQNEAQ (reference sequence). Of note for this clone: The missing CDR3 end, 3 residues past where the read stops, is filled in from the germline J gene.

This chain connects TRBV7-9 to TRBJ1-2; a possible D gene is TRBD1 (6 bases). Sequenced sample: blood buffy coat. The receptor was isolated from a woman between 18 and 75 years old with a cervical HPV16 infection that either progressed to CIN3+ or cleared (not recorded which). The CDR3 here is CASLRYRAYGYTF. The DNA read from the CDR3 is TGTGCCAGCTTAAGATACAGGGCCTATGGC.